What follows are 20 T cell receptor beta chains derived from one specimen sequenced in a study of blood T cells in healthy people across ages. Primed by a sample-barcoded 5' primer and a J-beta primer mix, a second PCR proceeded for about 6 to 11 cycles. TCRdb itself ran the 5' RACE reads through MiXCR, one entry per CDR3 protein. The table shows 1.6 million or so distinct CDR3 sequences, with roughly 32% occurring only once. Sequencing used blood. The source of these receptors is a woman aged 25 to 39 in good health.

As concerns this clonotype: A junction end diverges from the germline sequence, so it may reflect a read error. This rearrangement joins TRBV11-3 to TRBJ2-3; D possibly corresponds to TRBD1 (6 bases). Germline CDR1 SGHNT, CDR2 YENEEA. The length of the CDR3 is 16 residues. In DNA form, the CDR3 reads TGTGCCGGCAGCTTACGGCAGGGGAAGTGGCCAGATACGCAGTATTTT. This translates into CAGSLRQGKWPDTQYF.

This clonotype was found once. The CDR3 end shows no conserved phenylalanine or tryptophan, and so a read error is likely. The genes are TRBV9 and TRBJ2-5; 7 bases agree with TRBD2. CDR3 length: 13 amino acids. After removal of 3 bases from V and 7 bases from J, the junction contained 6 bases not matched to a gene. Germline values: CDR1 SGDLS, CDR2 YYNGEE. The CDR3 spells CASSAGGVGTQYS. Written as DNA, the CDR3 is TGTGCCAGCAGCGCGGGGGGAGTCGGGACCCAGTACTCC.

This clonotype was detected many times. The chain couples TRBV13 to TRBJ1-1; D perhaps matches TRBD1 (5 bases). Germline V lookup: CDR1 PRHDT, CDR2 FYEKMQ (reference sequence). There are 14 residues in the CDR3. With 2 bases removed from V and 5 bases from J, the gap between germline ends came to 12 bases. The CDR3 here is CASSLRGGGTEAFF. CDR3 bases: TGTGCCAGCAGCTTACGGGGGGGAGGGACTGAAGCTTTCTTT.

This clonotype was seen a handful of times. The V and J genes are TRBV6-1 and TRBJ2-6, with 7 bases fitting TRBD1. The CDR3 runs to 18 residues. Germline V gives CDR1 MNHNS, CDR2 SASEGT. The J segment lost 0 bases and the V segment lost 8 bases, leaving 13 bases of the junction unmatched. The CDR3 coding sequence is TGTGCCAGCGGCAGAGGGGGCAGTGCCCCCTCTGGGGCCAACGTCCTGACTTTC. Translating gives CASGRGGSAPSGANVLTF.

The rearrangement links TRBV6-1 to TRBJ2-7, with 7 nucleotides matching TRBD2. V shed 6 bases, J shed 6 bases, and the junction held 8 bases outside the gene matches. The CDR3 runs to 13 residues. CDR1 MNHNS and CDR2 SASEGT come from the germline V gene. The CDR3 bases are TGTGCCAGCAGACTAGGCAGGGAGGGCGAGCAGTACTTC. Its protein product is CASRLGREGEQYF.

The chain couples TRBV6-5 to TRBJ1-1; D is unclear. Trimming removed 2 bases from V and 1 base from J, with 5 bases in between. CDR1 and CDR2 from the germline V gene are MNHEY and SVGAGI. This CDR3 is built from 13 residues. The chain's CDR3 is CASSYEQNTEAFF. DNA for the CDR3: TGTGCCAGCAGTTACGAGCAGAACACTGAAGCTTTCTTT.

The chain has TRBV30 and TRBJ2-7; D is unresolved. The end of the DNA fits TRBJ2-5 better, so the J call may be wrong. CDR3 size: 13 residues. Germline V gene data show CDR1 as GTSNPN and CDR2 as SVGIG (reference sequence). CDR3 in amino acids: CAWNMDPSKTQYF. The DNA of the CDR3 is TGTGCCTGGAACATGGACCCTTCGAAGACCCAGTACTTC.

The chain carries TRBV7-9 and TRBJ2-7; no clear D. Trimming left V 5 bases short and J 3 bases short, with 17 bases between. The CDR3 runs 15 residues. Germline V gene data show CDR1 as SEHNR and CDR2 as FQNEAQ (reference sequence). Here the CDR3 reads CASSIGQDQHYEQYF. CDR3 DNA: TGTGCCAGCAGCATCGGTCAAGACCAACACTACGAGCAGTACTTC.

The chain is built from TRBV20-1 and TRBJ2-1; no firm D call. CDR3 length: 12 amino acids. CDR1 is DFQATT, CDR2 SNEGSKA, per germline (reference sequence). The V end lost 5 bases, the J end lost 9 bases, and 14 bases lay between the germline ends. The CDR3: CSALPRPSEQFF. CDR3 nucleotide sequence: TGCAGTGCTTTACCACGTCCCTCTGAGCAGTTCTTC.

This clonotype has only a few counts. The chain couples TRBV7-6 to TRBJ2-2, with D tentatively TRBD2 (6 bases). This CDR3 region has 15 residues. Trimming stripped 8 bases from V and 4 bases from J, with 17 bases between. The germline gives CDR1 SGHVS, CDR2 FNYEAQ. The CDR3 sequence: CASRPATGLTGELFF. The CDR3 DNA reads TGTGCCAGCCGCCCTGCGACGGGACTCACCGGGGAGCTGTTTTTT.

This clonotype has a handful of counts. V usage is TRBV6-1 and J usage is TRBJ2-7; D is uncertain. With 4 bases removed from V and 2 bases from J, the gap between germline ends came to 15 bases. The CDR3 sequence is 15 residues long. Germline CDR1 MNHNS, CDR2 SASEGT. CDR3 coding DNA: TGTGCCAGCAGTGTCGTCGGAACAATACCCTACGAGCAGTACTTC. Translating gives CASSVVGTIPYEQYF.

As for this clonotype: Germline is not matched at one junction end, which may reflect a read error. The chain combines TRBV11-2 with TRBJ2-1, with a tentative D call TRBD2 (5 bases). Germline CDR1 reads SGHAT; CDR2 reads FQNNGV. The CDR3 spans 15 residues. The chain's CDR3 is CASSPDWISYNERFF. Written as DNA, the CDR3 is TGTGCCAGCAGCCCGGACTGGATCTCCTACAATGAGCGGTTCTTC.

V and J are TRBV14 and TRBJ2-3, with 9 bases matching TRBD1. Losses at the gene ends were 2 bases for V and 0 bases for J; bases not matched to a gene: 9. In germline, CDR1 is SGHDN, CDR2 FVKESK. This CDR3 spans 18 amino acids. The CDR3 nucleotides are TGTGCCAGCAGCCAACAGCGGACAGGGGAACCAAGCACAGATACGCAGTATTTT. It encodes CASSQQRTGEPSTDTQYF.

The chain recombines TRBV6-6 with TRBJ2-1; D uncertain. Trimming shortened V by 4 bases and J by 4 bases, and 8 bases separated the two germline ends. This CDR3 has 13 residues. Germline V gene lookup returns CDR1 MNHNY and CDR2 SVGAGI (reference sequence). The DNA of the CDR3 is TGTGCCAGCAGTTTCTCACCATACAATGAGCAGTTCTTC. Translated: CASSFSPYNEQFF.

The rearrangement links TRBV9 to TRBJ2-5; TRBD1 or TRBD2 may be the D gene (5 bases each). V lost 3 bases and J lost 3, with 12 bases in between. The CDR3 is 14 residues long. Germline CDR1 is SGDLS and CDR2 is YYNGEE. CDR3 protein: CASSAGAMKETQYF. CDR3 bases: TGTGCCAGCAGCGCCGGGGCTATGAAAGAGACCCAGTACTTC.

This clonotype was observed a handful of times. The J gene is TRBJ2-7, the V gene TRBV21-1; the table's D gene call, TRBD2, was not cross checked with the DNA. TRBV21-1 is labeled a pseudogene. CDR3 length: 15 amino acids. CDR3 sequence: CASGLSGIGSYEQYF. Here the CDR3 DNA reads TGTGCCAGCGGACTCAGCGGAATAGGCTCCTACGAGCAGTACTTC.

This clonotype came up a few times. The V and J genes are TRBV13 and TRBJ1-2; D is ambiguous. Germline V lookup: CDR1 PRHDT, CDR2 FYEKMQ (reference sequence). Trimming pared 5 bases from V and 8 bases from J, leaving 12 bases between. The CDR3 length is 12 residues. The CDR3 protein is CASSPHPRGYTF. In nucleotides, the CDR3 is TGTGCCAGCAGCCCGCACCCCCGCGGCTACACCTTC.

This chain links TRBV12-3 or TRBV12-4 with TRBJ1-2; 8 nucleotides align to TRBD1. The CDR3 extends over 12 amino acids. V shed 5 bases and J 10 bases; nucleotides not matched to a gene: 6. The CDR3, as DNA: TGTGCCAGCAGTCCAGGGGGCGGTGACTACACCTTC. Its protein is CASSPGGGDYTF.

This chain links TRBV12-3 or TRBV12-4 with TRBJ2-2, with D possibly matching TRBD2 (7 bases). V was clipped by 6 bases and J by 7 bases, with 33 bases between them. The CDR3 is made up of 20 amino acids. The CDR3 nucleotides read TGTGCCAGCAGCCCAACCGGGATGATGCGGGGGCTAAAGGACAACGGGGAGCTGTTTTTT. It encodes CASSPTGMMRGLKDNGELFF.

This clonotype showed up many times. This rearrangement joins TRBV4-1 to TRBJ2-6; D unresolved. This CDR3 spans 14 amino acids. The V and J ends lost 7 bases and 0 bases respectively, with 7 bases between them. Germline-derived CDR1 and CDR2 are MGHRA and YSYEKL. In nucleotides, the CDR3 is TGCGCCAGCAAAAAGGTCTCTGGGGCCAACGTCCTGACTTTC. Amino acid sequence: CASKKVSGANVLTF.